This TCR beta chain was obtained from a study of blood T cell repertoires in COVID-19. Overall study context: Specimens from acute and convalescent COVID-19 originated in the United States, Italy and Spain.

As handled by the study authors: It was from reference gene primer amplification that nucleated cell counts were estimated. Profiling relied on immunoSEQ multiplex PCR, and the TCRdb table lists in-frame clones only, not all of them. D and trimming come from the DNA, and the V and J calls and clone size come from that table. The table shows around 250,000 clones, with more than 80% occurring only once. The ends were cut back, 4 bases at V and 1 base at J, with 7 bases in the middle. The CDR3 runs to 13 residues. CDR1 and CDR2 (germline): ENHRY, SYGVKD. The chain couples TRBV10-3 to TRBJ1-2, with D tentatively TRBD1 (5 bases). The sequencing input was peripheral blood. This clonotype was sampled from a young woman with active or convalescent COVID-19. The CDR3 protein is CAISAGLNYGYTF. The CDR3, as DNA: TGTGCCATCAGTGCGGGACTTAACTATGGCTACACCTTC.